Sequencing of this T cell receptor beta chain was carried out in a study of T cell responses to AZD1222 COVID-19 vaccine. Study in general: Second-dose recipients at about 4 or about 12 weeks were treated as one pooled group. Study-level findings and limits: Repertoires were sampled only after the peak T cell response. Baseline seropositivity occurred in only a handful of AZD1222 recipients. Mostly white British, mostly female donors; authors suggested clonal diversity may be underestimated.

The method was immunoSEQ multiplex PCR; TCRdb's version includes in-frame clones alone and lacks a portion of them. The sample shows some 120,000 clones, around nine tenths of them seen only once. Concerning this clone itself: Its antigen remains unidentified.

The CDR3 is 16 residues long. V shed 2 bases and J shed 2 bases, with 12 bases lying between them. The germline CDR1 and CDR2 sequences are KGHDR and SFDVKD. The sample consisted of peripheral blood, taken on day 0 of AZD1222 vaccination. The rearrangement links TRBV24-1 to TRBJ2-1; D might be TRBD2 (5 bases). This TCR was recovered from an adult in good health. The CDR3 DNA sequence: TGTGCCACCAGTGATTCCTTCGGGGTACCCTACAATGAGCAGTTCTTC. Amino acids: CATSDSFGVPYNEQFF.